Each of the 30 T cell receptor beta chains below was sequenced from the same sample in a study of blood T cell repertoires in COVID-19. Assay: immunoSEQ multiplex PCR; the TCRdb copy retains only in-frame clones and omits some. The table records hundreds of thousands of clones, less than 90% of them present only once. Material for sequencing was PBMCs or T cells enriched from blood (not recorded which). Receptor source: a woman aged 55-69 years who had recovered from COVID-19.

This chain links TRBV3-1 (or the pseudogene TRBV3-2) with TRBJ1-1; 9 bases map to TRBD1. Germline assignment: CDR1 LGHDT and CDR2 YNNKEL (reference sequence). The CDR3 is 15 amino acids. V dropped 5 bases and J dropped 4; count of bases not matched to a gene: 8. The CDR3 sequence: CASSYQKTGGTEAFF. The CDR3 DNA is TGTGCCAGCAGCTACCAGAAGACAGGGGGCACTGAAGCTTTCTTT.

V and J are TRBV7-8 and TRBJ1-2; D unclear. V was pared by 3 bases and J by 5 bases, with 16 bases between. The CDR3 loop spans 15 amino acids. Germline lookup yields CDR1 SGHVS and CDR2 FQNEAQ. CDR3 residues: CASSLGGGRTYGYTF. For the CDR3, the DNA is TGTGCCAGCAGCTTGGGAGGAGGGAGAACGTATGGCTACACCTTC.

The chain recombines TRBV25-1 with TRBJ2-1; D remains ambiguous. Germline loops: CDR1 MGHDK, CDR2 SYGVNS. The CDR3 is 16 amino acids. V gave up 4 bases and J gave up 0 bases, with 13 bases separating them. The CDR3 loop is CASSARHLSSYNEQFF. CDR3 bases: TGTGCCAGCAGTGCCCGACACCTCTCCTCCTACAATGAGCAGTTCTTC.

The V gene is TRBV9, the J gene TRBJ1-5, with 8 bases lining up with TRBD1. Looked up from germline, CDR1 is SGDLS and CDR2 is YYNGEE. V lost 3 bases to trimming and J lost 2 bases; unmatched junction nucleotides: 4. The CDR3 is made up of 15 amino acids. The DNA of the CDR3 is TGTGCCAGCAGCGGTACGGGACAGGGCAATCAGCCCCAGCATTTT. This codes for CASSGTGQGNQPQHF.

CDR3 sequence: CAWGGQGYTGELFF. The CDR3, as DNA: TGTGCCTGGGGGGGACAGGGGTACACCGGGGAGCTGTTTTTT. The V gene is TRBV30, the J gene TRBJ2-2; 10 positions agree with TRBD1. The CDR3 runs 14 residues. With V trimmed by 5 bases and J by 3 bases, 3 bases remained unmatched. Germline lookup yields CDR1 GTSNPN and CDR2 SVGIG (reference sequence).

V is TRBV19 and J is TRBJ1-6; TRBD1 matches 8 bases. The CDR3 covers 15 residues. The V segment lost 4 bases and the J segment 6 bases; nucleotides outside the gene matches: 5. Germline V gene data show CDR1 as LNHDA and CDR2 as SQIVND (reference sequence). The CDR3 spells CASSTDRGGNSPLHF. CDR3 bases: TGTGCCAGTAGTACCGACAGGGGCGGTAATTCACCCCTCCACTTT.

This clone was counted a few times. The V and J genes are TRBV18 and TRBJ1-2; D possibly corresponds to TRBD1 (5 bases). Germline V gene lookup returns CDR1 KGHSH and CDR2 LQKENI. V dropped 3 bases and J dropped 8 bases, with 19 bases sitting between them. There are 15 residues in the CDR3. Written as DNA, the CDR3 is TGTGCCAGCTCACCTTTGGATGGGGCGGTGCGCGGCTACACCTTC. Encoded protein: CASSPLDGAVRGYTF.

This chain uses TRBV10-1 with TRBJ2-7; the D gene is possibly TRBD1 (6 bases). The CDR3 has 14 residues. The germline V gene has CDR1 WNHNN and CDR2 SYGVQD (reference sequence). The V end was cut by 3 bases, the J end by 6 bases, with 15 bases between. This CDR3 reads CASSDQQGLREQYF. CDR3 nucleotides: TGCGCCAGCAGTGATCAGCAGGGGTTACGCGAGCAGTACTTC.

Comment on this clone: This specimen includes other DNA sequences encoding the same CDR3. This chain joins TRBV12-3 or TRBV12-4 and TRBJ1-1; D not resolved. V was trimmed by 5 bases and J by 1 base, leaving 8 bases between them. This CDR3 is 13 amino acids long. The CDR3 loop is CASSLRQNTEAFF. CDR3 bases: TGTGCCAGCAGTCTCAGACAGAACACTGAAGCTTTCTTT.

The genes are TRBV21-1 and TRBJ2-3; the table's D gene call, TRBD2, was not cross checked with the DNA. TRBV21-1 is classified as a pseudogene. The CDR3 length is 14 residues. The CDR3: CASSKGPRGDTQYF. In nucleotides, the CDR3 is TGTGCCAGCAGCAAAGGCCCCCGCGGAGATACGCAGTATTTT.

The V and J genes are TRBV24-1 and TRBJ1-2; 10 bases agree with TRBD1. There are 20 residues in the CDR3. The V gene's germline CDR1 is KGHDR and CDR2 SFDVKD. V trimming: 7 bases; J trimming: 2 bases; junction bases outside the gene matches: 21. The CDR3 DNA is TGTGCCACCAGCGCCACACCCGGGACAGGGGCTTGGGGTGAGAACTATGGCTACACCTTC. Translating gives CATSATPGTGAWGENYGYTF.

The chain has TRBV5-1 and TRBJ1-6, with 11 bases matching TRBD1. The CDR3 is 15 amino acids. Per germline, CDR1 SGHRS and CDR2 YFSETQ. V was pared by 5 bases and J by 7 bases, with 5 bases of the junction left unmatched. In DNA, the CDR3 is TGCGCCAGCAGACCCGGGACAGGGGGAAATTCACCCCTCCACTTT. Translating it yields CASRPGTGGNSPLHF. Based on the CDR3 plus reference TRBV5-1 and TRBJ1-6, the full variable domain is KAGVTQTPRYLIKTRGQQVTLSCSPISGHRSVSWYQQTPGQGLQFLFEYFSETQRNKGNFPGRFSGRQFSNSRSEMNVSTLELGDSALYLCASRPGTGGNSPLHFGNGTRLTVT.

V is TRBV4-2 and J is TRBJ2-2; 8 positions match TRBD2. V lost 3 bases and J lost 6; bases outside the gene matches: 15. The CDR3 length is 18 residues. In germline, CDR1 is LGHNA, CDR2 YNFKEQ. Written as DNA, the CDR3 is TGTGCCAGCAGCCACCCCGGGACGGGACTAGATGGGTCCGGGGAGCTGTTTTTT. Translating it yields CASSHPGTGLDGSGELFF.

V gene TRBV3-1 (or the pseudogene TRBV3-2) combines with J gene TRBJ1-1; weak D call: TRBD1 (6 bases). From germline, CDR1 is LGHDT and CDR2 YNNKEL (reference sequence). The V end lost 4 bases, the J end lost 6 bases, and 15 bases lay between the germline ends. The CDR3 contains 14 residues. CDR3 sequence reads: CASSPGTSGAEAFF. In nucleotides, the CDR3 is TGTGCCAGCAGCCCGGGGACGTCAGGGGCTGAAGCTTTCTTT.

This rearrangement joins TRBV29-1 to TRBJ1-2; D remains ambiguous. The CDR3 runs to 13 residues. Germline V gene lookup returns CDR1 SQVTM and CDR2 ANQGSEA. Trimming cost V 5 bases and J 4 bases, with 14 bases left between them. The CDR3 region is CSVRTNAIYGYTF. The CDR3 DNA reads TGCAGCGTTCGTACAAATGCCATCTATGGCTACACCTTC.

As for this clone: The same CDR3 can be traced to other DNA sequences in this sample. The chain recombines TRBV24-1 with TRBJ1-1, with D perhaps TRBD1 (6 bases). CDR1 and CDR2 (germline): KGHDR, SFDVKD. CDR3 length equals 13 residues. V was clipped by 1 base and J by 4 bases, with 6 bases between them. The CDR3 bases are TGTGCCACCAGTGATTTACAGGGCACTGAAGCTTTCTTT. The encoded protein is CATSDLQGTEAFF.

The rearrangement uses TRBV25-1 and TRBJ1-2, with 7 positions matching TRBD1. J gave up 4 bases and V 6 bases, and 8 bases lay outside the gene matches. Germline V gene lookup returns CDR1 MGHDK and CDR2 SYGVNS. CDR3 size: 14 residues. The CDR3 loop reads CASSRPGQLYGYTF. CDR3 in DNA: TGTGCCAGCAGCCGACCGGGACAGCTCTATGGCTACACCTTC.

The V gene is TRBV27, the J gene TRBJ2-3; weak D call: TRBD1 (5 bases). Trimming left V 6 bases short and J 1 base short, with 8 bases between. The V gene's germline CDR1 is MNHEY and CDR2 SMNVEV (reference sequence). This CDR3 region has 13 residues. CDR3 region: CASRLTGTDTQYF. The CDR3 coding sequence is TGTGCCAGCAGGCTGACAGGCACAGATACGCAGTATTTT.

The chain has TRBV7-2 and TRBJ1-1, with D tentatively TRBD1 (6 bases). Trimming shortened V by 6 bases and J by 1 base, and 12 bases separated the two germline ends. Germline loops: CDR1 SGHTA, CDR2 FQGNSA. This CDR3 is 14 amino acids long. For the CDR3, the DNA is TGTGCCAGCAGTCTACAGGGAAGGAACACTGAAGCTTTCTTT. The encoded protein is CASSLQGRNTEAFF.

The chain recombines TRBV5-1 with TRBJ2-2, with TRBD2 as a possible D gene (6 bases). V gave up 0 bases and J gave up 5 bases, with 14 bases separating them. This CDR3 region has 16 residues. Per germline, CDR1 SGHRS and CDR2 YFSETQ. CDR3 in amino acids: CASSLGGVARTGELFF. The CDR3 bases are TGCGCCAGCAGCTTGGGCGGGGTTGCAAGGACCGGGGAGCTGTTTTTT.

The chain uses TRBV28 and TRBJ1-5; TRBD1 agrees at 10 bases. The CDR3 covers 18 residues. Germline V gene data show CDR1 as MDHEN and CDR2 as SYDVKM. The V gene end was trimmed by 5 bases and the J gene end by 3 bases; junction bases not matched to a gene: 13. CDR3 bases: TGTGCCAGCAGTCTGACAGGGGGCGAAGTAAGGGCCAATCAGCCCCAGCATTTT. Translating it yields CASSLTGGEVRANQPQHF.

The rearrangement links TRBV4-1 to TRBJ2-3, with 14 bases aligning to TRBD2. CDR1 is MGHRA and CDR2 is YSYEKL in the germline V gene. Unmatched junction bases numbered 10, after V lost 2 bases and J lost 0 bases. The CDR3 consists of 20 residues. The CDR3 loop reads CASSQLGTSGGAPSTDTQYF. CDR3 nucleotide sequence: TGCGCCAGCAGCCAACTCGGGACTAGCGGGGGCGCCCCTAGCACAGATACGCAGTATTTT.

The genes are TRBV9 and TRBJ1-1, with D possibly TRBD1 on 6 matching bases. The V gene lost 3 bases and the J gene lost 6 bases, with 21 bases spanning the gap. Germline V lookup: CDR1 SGDLS, CDR2 YYNGEE. The CDR3 has 16 amino acids. DNA for the CDR3: TGTGCCAGCAGCGCTGGTGAAAGGGGGAAAGGGGCTGAAGCTTTCTTT. It specifies CASSAGERGKGAEAFF.

The rearrangement links TRBV11-3 to TRBJ2-3, with 9 bases lining up with TRBD1. The CDR3 has 16 amino acids. Germline loops: CDR1 SGHNT, CDR2 YENEEA. V lost 5 bases, J lost 2 bases, and 8 bases stayed unmatched. Here the CDR3 DNA reads TGTGCCAGCAGCCCTTGGACAGGGGAGATCACAGATACGCAGTATTTT. Residues: CASSPWTGEITDTQYF. The full variable domain, in which reference TRBV11-3 and TRBJ2-3 provide the parts outside the CDR3, is EAGVVQSPRYKIIEKKQPVAFWCNPISGHNTLYWYLQNLGQGPELLIRYENEEAVDDSQLPKDRFSAERLKGVDSTLKIQPAELGDSAVYLCASSPWTGEITDTQYFGPGTRLTVL.

This clone has a handful of counts. V and J are TRBV7-9 and TRBJ1-2; D unclear. Germline CDR1 and CDR2: SEHNR and FQNEAQ (reference sequence). The CDR3 has 13 amino acids. Trimming shortened V by 8 bases and J by 6 bases, and 16 bases separated the two germline ends. The DNA for the CDR3 is TGTGCCAGCGGCCCGCGATCCGGGGATGGCTACACCTTC. Its translation: CASGPRSGDGYTF.

The chain joins TRBV4-1 to TRBJ1-1; perhaps TRBD1 as D (5 bases). This CDR3 contains 15 residues. V was pared by 2 bases and J by 0 bases, with 10 bases between. Germline V gene sequence: CDR1 MGHRA, CDR2 YSYEKL. Here the CDR3 reads CASSQLQGMNTEAFF. CDR3 nucleotide sequence: TGCGCCAGCAGCCAATTGCAGGGAATGAACACTGAAGCTTTCTTT.

The table lists this clone with a few counts. The same CDR3 arises from other DNA sequences in this sample as well. V and J are TRBV3-1 (or the pseudogene TRBV3-2) and TRBJ1-5; no firm D call. Germline-derived CDR1 and CDR2 are LGHDT and YNNKEL (reference sequence). The V gene lost 1 base and the J gene lost 0 bases, with 4 bases spanning the gap. The CDR3 has 14 residues. The CDR3 DNA is TGTGCCAGCAGCCAAGGAGGTAGCAATCAGCCCCAGCATTTT. It is translated as CASSQGGSNQPQHF.

The J gene is TRBJ1-5, the V gene TRBV6-2 or TRBV6-3; TRBD1 matches at 7 bases. J was trimmed by 6 bases and V by 5 bases; bases with no gene match: 13. Per germline, CDR1 MNHEY and CDR2 SVGEGT. This CDR3 spans 16 amino acids. CDR3 residues: CASSTSVQGFGQPQHF. Here the CDR3 DNA reads TGTGCCAGCAGTACTTCAGTACAGGGGTTCGGTCAGCCCCAGCATTTT.

The chain couples TRBV28 to TRBJ1-6, with D hard to call. CDR1 MDHEN and CDR2 SYDVKM come from the germline V gene. The CDR3 has 15 residues. V shed 6 bases and J shed 7 bases, with 16 bases lying between them. CDR3 residues: CASSSAGVGNSPLHF. The CDR3 DNA sequence: TGTGCCAGCAGCTCCGCCGGGGTCGGAAATTCACCCCTCCACTTT.

With regard to this clone: The sample has other DNA sequences that encode this CDR3 too. DNA of the CDR3: TGTGCCAGTAGTATCGGGACATCTACCTACGAGCAGTACTTC. It specifies CASSIGTSTYEQYF. The chain links TRBV19 to TRBJ2-7; possible D gene TRBD1, 6 bases. V lost 3 bases, J lost 2 bases, and 11 bases lay in between. CDR3 length: 14 residues. CDR1 is LNHDA, CDR2 SQIVND, per germline (reference sequence).